This T cell receptor beta chain emerged from a study of cytomegalovirus exposure and HLA in healthy donors. Study overall: The roughly 110 validation repertoires used the same platform as the 666 first-cohort repertoires, a later analysis reported.

Of note for this clone: Its antigen remains unidentified.

Study findings and constraints: Rare TCR sequences dominated, though some public TCRs recurred in many donors. TCR beta chains numbering more than 150 were designated cytomegalovirus-associated. The tendency of first-cohort TCR clusters to co-occur in the roughly 130 validation repertoires emerged from a later analysis.

The method was immunoSEQ multiplex PCR; TCRdb's version includes in-frame clones alone and lacks a portion of them. Here the sample spans 130,000 or so clones, about 90% being singletons. The CDR3 is made up of 17 amino acids. With 2 bases clipped from V and 8 bases from J, the junction kept 11 bases outside the gene matches. Germline assignment: CDR1 SEHNR and CDR2 FQNEAQ (reference sequence). The chain couples TRBV7-9 to TRBJ1-6, with TRBD1 identical over 8 bases. Sequencing used PBMCs. This sequence was found in a man younger than 40 in good health and CMV-seronegative. CDR3: CASSLIEQGGGYSPLHF. The CDR3 DNA is TGTGCCAGCAGCTTAATTGAACAGGGGGGCGGTTATTCACCCCTCCACTTT.